This T cell receptor (beta chain) comes out of a study of T cell responses to AZD1222 COVID-19 vaccine. Study-wide results and limits: White British ancestry dominated among donors, who included more females, and clonal diversity was possibly underestimated. Seropositive AZD1222 recipients at baseline numbered only five or six. Among spike-specific TCRs, nearly half reportedly target unmutated variant regions. Repertoire sampling occurred only after the peak T cell response.

Note on this clone: The antigen is not known.

Generated by immunoSEQ multiplex PCR, the TCRdb table keeps only in-frame clones and is missing some. This sample yields around 87,000 clones, of which over 75% are seen a single time; less than 3% belongs to the top ten. Germline assignment: CDR1 SGHAT and CDR2 FQNNGV. V was cut by 5 bases and J by 5 bases, with 9 bases left in between. This CDR3 contains 12 residues. The chain has TRBV11-2 and TRBJ2-5, with no clear D. This specimen was peripheral blood, taken 28 days after the second AZD1222 dose. The TCR comes from an adult who received the AZD1222 COVID-19 vaccine. The DNA for the CDR3 is TGTGCCAGCAGCAGAGGCTTGGAGACCCAGTACTTC. Its translation is CASSRGLETQYF.